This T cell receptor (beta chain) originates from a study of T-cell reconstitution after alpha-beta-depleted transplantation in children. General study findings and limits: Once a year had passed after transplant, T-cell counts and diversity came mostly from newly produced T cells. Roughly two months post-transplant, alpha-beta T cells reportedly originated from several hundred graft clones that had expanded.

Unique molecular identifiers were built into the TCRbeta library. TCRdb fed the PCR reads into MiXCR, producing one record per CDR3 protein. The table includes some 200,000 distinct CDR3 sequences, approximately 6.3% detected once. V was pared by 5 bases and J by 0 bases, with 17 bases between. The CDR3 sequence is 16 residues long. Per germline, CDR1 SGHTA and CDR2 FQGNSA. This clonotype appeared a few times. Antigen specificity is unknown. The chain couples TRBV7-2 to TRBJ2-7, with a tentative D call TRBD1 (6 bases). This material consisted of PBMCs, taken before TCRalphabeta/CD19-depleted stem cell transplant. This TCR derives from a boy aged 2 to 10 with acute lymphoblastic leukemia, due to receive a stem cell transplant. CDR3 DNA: TGTGCCAGCAGCGCCACGCCCGGGACAACCTCCTACGAGCAGTACTTC. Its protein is CASSATPGTTSYEQYF.